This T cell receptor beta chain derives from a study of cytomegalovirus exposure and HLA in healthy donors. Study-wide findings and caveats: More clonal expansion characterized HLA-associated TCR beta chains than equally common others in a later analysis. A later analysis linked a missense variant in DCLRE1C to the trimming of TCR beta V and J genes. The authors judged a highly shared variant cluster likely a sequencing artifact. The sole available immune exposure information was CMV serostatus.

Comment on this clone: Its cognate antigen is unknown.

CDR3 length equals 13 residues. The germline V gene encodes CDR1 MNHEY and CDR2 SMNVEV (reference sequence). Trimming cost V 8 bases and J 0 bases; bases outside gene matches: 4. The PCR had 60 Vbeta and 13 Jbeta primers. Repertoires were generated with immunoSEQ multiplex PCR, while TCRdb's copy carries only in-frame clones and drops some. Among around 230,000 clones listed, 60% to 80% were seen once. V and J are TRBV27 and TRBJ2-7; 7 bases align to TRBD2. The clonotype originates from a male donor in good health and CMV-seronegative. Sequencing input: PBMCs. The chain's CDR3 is CASGGGSSYEQYF. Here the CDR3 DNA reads TGTGCCAGCGGGGGGGGAAGCTCCTACGAGCAGTACTTC.